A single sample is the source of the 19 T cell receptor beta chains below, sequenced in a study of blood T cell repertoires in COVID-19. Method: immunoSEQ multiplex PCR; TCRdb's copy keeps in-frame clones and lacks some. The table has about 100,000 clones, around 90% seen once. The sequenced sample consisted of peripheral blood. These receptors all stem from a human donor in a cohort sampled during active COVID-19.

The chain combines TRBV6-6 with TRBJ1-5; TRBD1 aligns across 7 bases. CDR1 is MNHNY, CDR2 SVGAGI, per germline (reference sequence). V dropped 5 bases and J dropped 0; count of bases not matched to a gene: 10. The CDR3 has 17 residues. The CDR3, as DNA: TGTGCCAGCAGTCTAAAAGCCAGGGGGAATAGCAATCAGCCCCAGCATTTT. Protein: CASSLKARGNSNQPQHF.

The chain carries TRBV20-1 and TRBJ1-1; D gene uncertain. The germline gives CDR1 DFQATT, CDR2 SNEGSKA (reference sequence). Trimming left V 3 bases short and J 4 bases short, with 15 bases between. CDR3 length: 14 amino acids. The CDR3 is CSASRYSFGTEAFF. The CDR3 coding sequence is TGCAGTGCTAGTCGGTATTCCTTCGGCACTGAAGCTTTCTTT.

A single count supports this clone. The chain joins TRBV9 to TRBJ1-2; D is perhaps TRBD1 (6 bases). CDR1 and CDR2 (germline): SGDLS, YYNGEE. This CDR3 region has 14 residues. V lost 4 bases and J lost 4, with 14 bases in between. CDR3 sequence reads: CASSPTTGSYGYTF. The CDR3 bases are TGTGCCAGCAGCCCAACAACAGGGAGCTATGGCTACACCTTC.

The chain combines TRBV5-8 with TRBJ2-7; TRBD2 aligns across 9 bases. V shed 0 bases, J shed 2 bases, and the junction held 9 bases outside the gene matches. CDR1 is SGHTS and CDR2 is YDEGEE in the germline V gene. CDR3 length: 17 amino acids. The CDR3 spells CASSLGIGGRGPYEQYF. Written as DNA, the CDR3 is TGTGCCAGCAGCTTGGGTATCGGCGGGAGGGGGCCCTACGAGCAGTACTTC.

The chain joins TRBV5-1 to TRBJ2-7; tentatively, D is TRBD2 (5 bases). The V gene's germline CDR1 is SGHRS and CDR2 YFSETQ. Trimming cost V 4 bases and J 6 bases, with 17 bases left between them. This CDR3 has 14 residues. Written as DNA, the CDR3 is TGCGCCAGCAGCCCGTCGGGTAACGGGGTCGAGCAGTACTTC. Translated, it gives CASSPSGNGVEQYF.

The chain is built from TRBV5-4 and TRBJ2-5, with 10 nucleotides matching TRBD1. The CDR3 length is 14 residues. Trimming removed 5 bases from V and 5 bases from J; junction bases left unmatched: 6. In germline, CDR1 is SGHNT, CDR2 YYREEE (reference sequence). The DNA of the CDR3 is TGTGCCAGCAGTTCCGACAGGGGGCGGGAGACCCAGTACTTC. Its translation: CASSSDRGRETQYF.

The CDR3 DNA reads TGCGCCAGCAGTGAGATTAGGACTAGCTGGAATGAGCAGTTCTTC. It is translated as CASSEIRTSWNEQFF. The rearrangement joins TRBV10-1 to TRBJ2-1, with 8 bases lining up with TRBD2. The germline CDR1 and CDR2 sequences are WNHNN and SYGVQD (reference sequence). The CDR3 runs to 15 residues. Trimming cost V 2 bases and J 7 bases; bases outside gene matches: 7.

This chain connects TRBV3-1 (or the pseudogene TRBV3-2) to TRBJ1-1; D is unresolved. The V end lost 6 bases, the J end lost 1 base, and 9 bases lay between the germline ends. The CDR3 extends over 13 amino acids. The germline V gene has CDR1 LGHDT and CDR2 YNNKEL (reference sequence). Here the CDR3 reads CASSAIRNTEAFF. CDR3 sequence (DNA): TGTGCCAGCAGTGCTATCCGGAACACTGAAGCTTTCTTT.

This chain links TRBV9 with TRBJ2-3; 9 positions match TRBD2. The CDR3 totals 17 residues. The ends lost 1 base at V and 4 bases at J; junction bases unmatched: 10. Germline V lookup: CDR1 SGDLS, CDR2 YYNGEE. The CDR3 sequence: CASSVISGSSFSDTQYF. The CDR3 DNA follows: TGTGCCAGCAGCGTAATTAGCGGGAGTTCTTTTTCAGATACGCAGTATTTT. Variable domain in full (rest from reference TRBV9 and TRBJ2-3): DSGVTQTPKHLITATGQRVTLRCSPRSGDLSVYWYQQSLDQGLQFLIQYYNGEERAKGNILERFSAQQFPDLHSELNLSSLELGDSALYFCASSVISGSSFSDTQYFGPGTRLTVL.

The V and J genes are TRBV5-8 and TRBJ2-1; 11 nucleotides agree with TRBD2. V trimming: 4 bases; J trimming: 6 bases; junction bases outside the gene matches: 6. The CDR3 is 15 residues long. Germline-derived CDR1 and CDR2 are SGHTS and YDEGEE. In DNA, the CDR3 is TGTGCCAGCAGCACGGGACTAGCGGAGACCAATGAGCAGTTCTTC. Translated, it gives CASSTGLAETNEQFF.

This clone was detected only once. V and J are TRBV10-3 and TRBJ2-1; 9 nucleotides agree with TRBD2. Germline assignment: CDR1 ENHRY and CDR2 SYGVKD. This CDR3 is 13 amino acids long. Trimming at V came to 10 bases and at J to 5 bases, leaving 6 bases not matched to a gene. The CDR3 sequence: CATGPSGNNEQFF. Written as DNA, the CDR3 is TGTGCCACGGGGCCTAGCGGGAACAATGAGCAGTTCTTC.

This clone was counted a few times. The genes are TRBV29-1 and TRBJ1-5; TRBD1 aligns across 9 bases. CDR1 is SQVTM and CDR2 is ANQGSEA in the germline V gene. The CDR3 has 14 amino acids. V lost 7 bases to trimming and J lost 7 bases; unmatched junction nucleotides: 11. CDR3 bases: TGCAGCGCCGGAACAGGGGGCGGGAGCCAGCCCCAGCATTTT. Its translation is CSAGTGGGSQPQHF.

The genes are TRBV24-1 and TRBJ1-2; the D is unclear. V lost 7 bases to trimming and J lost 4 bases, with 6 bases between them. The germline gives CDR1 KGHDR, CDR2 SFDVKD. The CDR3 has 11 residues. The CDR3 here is CATRNSYGYTF. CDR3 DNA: TGTGCCACCAGAAACAGCTATGGCTACACCTTC.

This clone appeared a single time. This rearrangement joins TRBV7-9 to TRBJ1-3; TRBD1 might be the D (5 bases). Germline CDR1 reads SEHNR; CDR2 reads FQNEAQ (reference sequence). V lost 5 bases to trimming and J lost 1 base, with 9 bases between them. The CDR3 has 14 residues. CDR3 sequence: CASSKRQSGNTIYF. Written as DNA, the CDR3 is TGTGCCAGCAGCAAACGACAGTCTGGAAACACCATATATTTT.

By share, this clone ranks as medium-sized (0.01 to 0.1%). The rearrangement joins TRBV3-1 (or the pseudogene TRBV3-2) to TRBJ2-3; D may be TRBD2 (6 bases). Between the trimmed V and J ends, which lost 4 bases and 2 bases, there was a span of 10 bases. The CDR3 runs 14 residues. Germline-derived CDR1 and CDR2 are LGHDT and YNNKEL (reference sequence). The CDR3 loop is CASSPGLPTDTQYF. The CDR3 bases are TGTGCCAGCAGCCCGGGACTCCCCACAGATACGCAGTATTTT.

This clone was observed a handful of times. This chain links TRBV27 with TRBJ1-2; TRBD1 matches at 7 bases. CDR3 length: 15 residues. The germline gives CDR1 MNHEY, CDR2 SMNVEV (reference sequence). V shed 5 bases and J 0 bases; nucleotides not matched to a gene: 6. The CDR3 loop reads CASSPGTASNYGYTF. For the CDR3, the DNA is TGTGCCAGCAGTCCAGGGACAGCCTCTAACTATGGCTACACCTTC.

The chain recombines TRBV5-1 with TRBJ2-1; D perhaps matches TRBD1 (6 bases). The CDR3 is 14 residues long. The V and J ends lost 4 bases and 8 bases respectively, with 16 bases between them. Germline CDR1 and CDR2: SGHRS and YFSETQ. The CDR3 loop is CASSRGGFKDEQFF. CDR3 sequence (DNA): TGCGCCAGCAGCCGAGGGGGATTTAAGGATGAGCAGTTCTTC.

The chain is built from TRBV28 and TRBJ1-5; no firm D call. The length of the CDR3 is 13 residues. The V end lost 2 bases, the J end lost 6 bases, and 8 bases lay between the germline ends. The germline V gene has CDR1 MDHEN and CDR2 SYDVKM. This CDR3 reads CASSLPVGQPQHF. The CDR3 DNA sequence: TGTGCCAGCAGTTTACCCGTCGGTCAGCCCCAGCATTTT.

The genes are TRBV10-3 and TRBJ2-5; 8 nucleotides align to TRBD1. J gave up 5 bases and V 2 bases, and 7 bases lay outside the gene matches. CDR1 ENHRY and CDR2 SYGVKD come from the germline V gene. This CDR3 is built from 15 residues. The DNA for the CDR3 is TGTGCCATCAGTGAGATTGCGACAGGGGAGGAGACCCAGTACTTC. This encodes CAISEIATGEETQYF.